The clone carrying this T cell receptor (beta chain) is labeled as medium-sized (0.01 to 0.1%). This specimen comes from a study of control samples from healthy donors and cancer patients. Germline loops: CDR1 SGHRS, CDR2 YFSETQ. Trimming removed 0 bases from V and 9 bases from J, with 18 bases in between. CDR3 length: 15 amino acids. Generated by immunoSEQ multiplex PCR, the TCRdb table keeps only in-frame clones and is missing some. The sample has some 45,000 clones; around 93% are singletons. The sequencing sample was made of PBMCs. The chain carries TRBV5-1 and TRBJ1-2; D uncertain. This TCR derives from a woman aged 35 to 49 with head and neck cancer. The CDR3 sequence: CASSLGSIADGSYTF. In DNA form, the CDR3 reads TGCGCCAGCAGCTTGGGGTCAATCGCGGACGGGAGCTACACCTTC.